The 32 T cell receptor beta chains given below trace back to one sample, sequenced in a study of chemoradiotherapy in HPV16-positive cancers. Sequencing used immunoSEQ multiplex PCR; TCRdb keeps in-frame clones, though not all of them. The data contain roughly 32,000 clones, roughly nine tenths of them seen just once; the ten biggest clones take up around 3%. Specimen: blood, collected from a patient who underwent chemoradiotherapy. Receptors originate from a human donor with HPV-associated anogenital cancer.

The chain is built from TRBV11-2 and TRBJ2-5, with D maybe TRBD2 (5 bases). Germline CDR1 is SGHAT and CDR2 is FQNNGV. CDR3 length: 13 residues. The V and J ends lost 5 bases and 2 bases respectively, with 9 bases between them. CDR3 amino acids: CASSPGLQETQYF. The CDR3 DNA follows: TGTGCCAGCAGCCCGGGGTTGCAAGAGACCCAGTACTTC.

The chain joins TRBV9 to TRBJ1-5; TRBD1 matches at 11 bases. Germline lookup yields CDR1 SGDLS and CDR2 YYNGEE. The ends lost 4 bases at V and 6 bases at J; junction bases unmatched: 6. The CDR3 length is 15 residues. The CDR3 sequence: CASSPGQGGGQPQHF. CDR3 in DNA: TGTGCCAGCAGCCCGGGACAGGGGGGTGGTCAGCCCCAGCATTTT.

V gene TRBV6-5 combines with J gene TRBJ1-5; D is undetermined. This CDR3 contains 12 residues. Between the trimmed V and J ends, which lost 0 bases and 6 bases, there was a span of 3 bases. CDR1 MNHEY and CDR2 SVGAGI come from the germline V gene. For the CDR3, the DNA is TGTGCCAGCAGTTACTCCAGTCAGCCCCAGCATTTT. It codes for CASSYSSQPQHF.

The rearrangement links TRBV7-9 to TRBJ1-4, with unresolved D. The V and J ends lost 3 bases and 5 bases respectively, with 10 bases between them. CDR1 and CDR2 from the germline V gene are SEHNR and FQNEAQ (reference sequence). The CDR3 is 14 amino acids. In nucleotides, the CDR3 is TGTGCCAGCAGCTTGCGGCGTCAGAATGAAAAACTGTTTTTT. It translates to CASSLRRQNEKLFF.

The chain is built from TRBV9 and TRBJ2-2; 8 positions agree with TRBD2. The V and J ends lost 3 bases and 1 base, in that order; junction bases with no gene match: 2. The CDR3 contains 15 residues. Germline V CDR1 and CDR2: SGDLS, YYNGEE. Here the CDR3 DNA reads TGTGCCAGCAGCGGGCTAGCGGGGAACACCGGGGAGCTGTTTTTT. This translates into CASSGLAGNTGELFF.

The CDR3 DNA follows: TGTGCCAGCACCTCCCGGCGGGCTAGCGGGAGTCAATACAATGAGCAGTTCTTC. It translates to CASTSRRASGSQYNEQFF. The chain recombines TRBV25-1 with TRBJ2-1; 10 nucleotides line up with TRBD2. J lost 4 bases, V lost 7 bases, and 16 bases had no gene match. Germline CDR1 MGHDK, CDR2 SYGVNS. The CDR3 has 18 residues. Full variable domain (outside the CDR3, taken from reference TRBV25-1 and TRBJ2-1): EADIYQTPRYLVIGTGKKITLECSQTMGHDKMYWYQQDPGMELHLIHYSYGVNSTEKGDLSSESTVSRIRTEHFPLTLESARPSHTSQYLCASTSRRASGSQYNEQFFGPGTRLTVL.

This clone was detected only once. V usage is TRBV9 and J usage is TRBJ2-7; D uncertain. The CDR3 covers 15 residues. The germline gives CDR1 SGDLS, CDR2 YYNGEE. Trimming took 0 bases from V and 5 from J, leaving 15 bases between them. CDR3 in amino acids: CASSVAGLGSDEQYF. The CDR3 nucleotides read TGTGCCAGCAGCGTAGCCGGGTTAGGTAGTGACGAGCAGTACTTC.

The chain combines TRBV7-8 with TRBJ1-2; D is perhaps TRBD1 (5 bases). Trimming took off 3 bases at V and 8 bases at J, with 10 bases between the two ends. The CDR3 runs to 12 residues. The germline V gene has CDR1 SGHVS and CDR2 FQNEAQ. In DNA form, the CDR3 reads TGTGCCAGCAGCTTCTCACAGGTCGGCTACACCTTC. Translating gives CASSFSQVGYTF. The full variable domain, in which reference TRBV7-8 and TRBJ1-2 provide the parts outside the CDR3, is GAGVSQSPRYKVAKRGQDVALRCDPISGHVSLFWYQQALGQGPEFLTYFQNEAQLDKSGLPSDRFFAERPEGSVSTLKIQRTQQEDSAVYLCASSFSQVGYTFGSGTRLTVV.

The sample holds one count of this clone. The rearrangement links TRBV29-1 to TRBJ2-4; no clear D gene. The CDR3 contains 17 residues. Germline V gene sequence: CDR1 SQVTM, CDR2 ANQGSEA. V was pared by 8 bases and J by 2 bases, with 25 bases between. CDR3 region: CSHTTAQGKLTKNIQYF. The CDR3 DNA sequence: TGCAGCCACACAACGGCGCAAGGGAAGTTAACCAAAAACATTCAGTACTTC.

The gene calls are TRBV5-6 and TRBJ2-3; 10 positions agree with TRBD2. V was pared by 7 bases and J by 2 bases, with 10 bases of the junction left unmatched. The CDR3 length is 16 residues. CDR1 SGHDT and CDR2 YYEEEE come from the germline V gene. CDR3 residues: CASGLLAGGNTDTQYF. The CDR3 DNA reads TGTGCCAGCGGCCTCTTAGCGGGAGGTAACACAGATACGCAGTATTTT. Drawing the rest from reference TRBV5-6 and TRBJ2-3, the complete variable domain is DAGVTQSPTHLIKTRGQQVTLRCSPKSGHDTVSWYQQALGQGPQFIFQYYEEEERQRGNFPDRFSGHQFPNYSSELNVNALLLGDSALYLCASGLLAGGNTDTQYFGPGTRLTVL.

V gene TRBV4-3 combines with J gene TRBJ2-7; no firm D call. The V gene's germline CDR1 is LGHNA and CDR2 YSLEER. This CDR3 contains 16 residues. V lost 4 bases and J 2 bases, leaving 18 bases between the germline ends. The chain's CDR3 is CASSLAFKSEAYEQYF. CDR3 in DNA: TGCGCCAGCAGCCTCGCCTTCAAGAGCGAGGCCTACGAGCAGTACTTC.

V gene TRBV6-6 combines with J gene TRBJ1-3, with 8 bases that match TRBD1. The CDR3 sequence is 13 residues long. In germline, CDR1 is MNHNY, CDR2 SVGAGI (reference sequence). With V trimmed by 3 bases and J by 8 bases, 3 bases remained unmatched. The CDR3 nucleotides read TGTGCCAGCAGTTATTACAGGGGGGACACCATATATTTT. This sequence encodes CASSYYRGDTIYF.

V usage is TRBV5-1 and J usage is TRBJ2-7; D possibly corresponds to TRBD2 (6 bases). The CDR3 has 15 residues. Deletions cut 4 bases from V and 4 bases from J, with 18 bases between. CDR1 and CDR2 from the germline V gene are SGHRS and YFSETQ. For the CDR3, the DNA is TGCGCCAGCAGCCCCCGGTGGCCGGGAGCTTACGAGCAGTACTTC. Encoded protein: CASSPRWPGAYEQYF.

This clone was recorded only once. The chain uses TRBV5-1 and TRBJ2-7, with 10 bases identical to TRBD1. Germline assignment: CDR1 SGHRS and CDR2 YFSETQ. CDR3 length: 14 amino acids. Unmatched junction bases numbered 8, after V lost 4 bases and J lost 7 bases. The CDR3 sequence is CASSATGTGDEQYF. The CDR3 DNA is TGCGCCAGCAGCGCCACCGGGACAGGGGATGAGCAGTACTTC.

The chain uses TRBV11-3 and TRBJ2-1; 7 nucleotides line up with TRBD2. J gave up 2 bases and V 5 bases, and 6 bases lay outside the gene matches. CDR3 length: 15 residues. Germline assignment: CDR1 SGHNT and CDR2 YENEEA. In DNA, the CDR3 is TGTGCCAGCAGCCTCCTAGCGGTGGCCTACAATGAGCAGTTCTTC. Its protein is CASSLLAVAYNEQFF.

V and J are TRBV7-2 and TRBJ2-2; 7 bases fit TRBD1. This CDR3 contains 13 residues. J gave up 5 bases and V 3 bases, and 0 bases lay outside the gene matches. Germline assignment: CDR1 SGHTA and CDR2 FQGNSA. CDR3 sequence reads: CASSLTGTGELFF. The CDR3 bases are TGTGCCAGCAGCTTGACAGGGACCGGGGAGCTGTTTTTT.

The rearrangement uses TRBV30 and TRBJ1-2; D is perhaps TRBD1 (5 bases). Germline-derived CDR1 and CDR2 are GTSNPN and SVGIG (reference sequence). V lost 2 bases and J 7 bases, leaving 23 bases between the germline ends. CDR3 size: 16 residues. CDR3 coding DNA: TGTGCCTGGAGTCCGAAGGGACGTGGTGGAGGTGGTGGCTACACCTTC. Translation: CAWSPKGRGGGGGYTF.

The table lists this clone with a count of one. The rearrangement uses TRBV5-1 and TRBJ1-2; a possible D gene is TRBD1 (6 bases). CDR1 SGHRS and CDR2 YFSETQ come from the germline V gene. The CDR3 has 16 amino acids. With 3 bases removed from V and 4 bases from J, the gap between germline ends came to 19 bases. CDR3 residues: CASSSTGALGVYGYTF. DNA of the CDR3: TGCGCCAGCAGCTCGACAGGCGCCCTCGGGGTCTATGGCTACACCTTC.

The V and J genes are TRBV6-6 and TRBJ1-5, with 7 bases lining up with TRBD1. V dropped 6 bases and J dropped 9; count of bases not matched to a gene: 8. The germline gives CDR1 MNHNY, CDR2 SVGAGI (reference sequence). This CDR3 contains 13 residues. CDR3 region: CASRDRPLLPQHF. CDR3 DNA sequence: TGTGCCAGCAGGGACAGGCCCTTGTTGCCCCAGCATTTT.

This chain links TRBV7-9 with TRBJ1-1; D not certain. Germline CDR1 reads SEHNR; CDR2 reads FQNEAQ (reference sequence). The V end was cut by 4 bases, the J end by 3 bases, with 18 bases between. The CDR3 covers 16 residues. The CDR3 region is CASSSSFKSWDTEAFF. In DNA, the CDR3 is TGTGCCAGCAGCTCGTCCTTCAAAAGTTGGGACACTGAAGCTTTCTTT. Together with reference TRBV7-9 and TRBJ1-1, the CDR3 gives the full variable domain: DTGVSQNPRHKITKRGQNVTFRCDPISEHNRLYWYRQTLGQGPEFLTYFQNEAQLEKSRLLSDRFSAERPKGSFSTLEIQRTEQGDSAMYLCASSSSFKSWDTEAFFGQGTRLTVV.

This sequence joins TRBV29-1 and TRBJ1-2; a weak D match, TRBD1 (5 bases). V lost 1 base, J lost 3 bases, and 12 bases lay in between. This CDR3 region has 14 residues. Germline CDR1 reads SQVTM; CDR2 reads ANQGSEA. The CDR3 DNA reads as TGCAGCGTTGAAGGGGAAGGGGTCGACTATGGCTACACCTTC. It yields the protein CSVEGEGVDYGYTF.

The chain couples TRBV2 to TRBJ2-7; 7 nucleotides line up with TRBD2. The V segment lost 4 bases and the J segment 0 bases; nucleotides outside the gene matches: 6. This CDR3 is built from 15 residues. From germline, CDR1 is SNHLY and CDR2 FYNNEI. CDR3 sequence: CASSALTSVSYEQYF. As DNA, the CDR3 is TGTGCCAGCAGTGCTTTAACTAGCGTCTCCTACGAGCAGTACTTC.

The genes are TRBV6-4 and TRBJ2-1; maybe TRBD2 (6 bases). The V gene lost 6 bases and the J gene lost 5 bases, with 11 bases spanning the gap. CDR1 is MRHNA, CDR2 SNTAGT, per germline. The CDR3 loop spans 13 amino acids. The CDR3 sequence is CASSPGENNEQFF. The CDR3 DNA sequence: TGTGCCAGCAGCCCGGGGGAGAACAATGAGCAGTTCTTC.

As DNA, the CDR3 is TGTGCCAGCAGCCCAAGGGGACAGGCAGTAGATACGCAGTATTTT. Translating it yields CASSPRGQAVDTQYF. The chain has TRBV9 and TRBJ2-3; 8 positions agree with TRBD1. The CDR3 consists of 15 residues. V shed 4 bases, J shed 5 bases, and the junction held 9 bases outside the gene matches. Germline CDR1 SGDLS, CDR2 YYNGEE.

The rearrangement uses TRBV19 and TRBJ2-3; the match to TRBD2 covers 12 bases. The ends lost 3 bases at V and 6 bases at J; junction bases unmatched: 7. This CDR3 spans 16 amino acids. Germline V gives CDR1 LNHDA, CDR2 SQIVND (reference sequence). The CDR3 bases are TGTGCCAGTAGTATGGGACTAGCGGGCCGGGGGGATACGCAGTATTTT. Residues: CASSMGLAGRGDTQYF.

As for this clone: An end of the junction differs from the germline gene, which may be a read error. This rearrangement joins TRBV2 to TRBJ1-1, with no clear D. Germline lookup yields CDR1 SNHLY and CDR2 FYNNEI. This CDR3 is built from 14 residues. CDR3 in amino acids: CASREDSLNTEAFF. The DNA of the CDR3 is TGTGCCAGCAGGGAAGACTCACTGAACACTGAAGCTTTCTTT.

This clone came up once. The chain employs TRBV5-1 and TRBJ2-2, with 11 bases identical to TRBD1. CDR1 SGHRS and CDR2 YFSETQ come from the germline V gene. This CDR3 contains 14 residues. V shed 3 bases and J 7 bases; nucleotides not matched to a gene: 2. CDR3 coding DNA: TGCGCCAGCAGCTCGGACAGGGGGCTCGGGGAGCTGTTTTTT. Amino acid sequence: CASSSDRGLGELFF.

The V gene is TRBV2, the J gene TRBJ1-6, with no clear D. Germline V gene lookup returns CDR1 SNHLY and CDR2 FYNNEI. Trimming cost V 7 bases and J 0 bases, with 7 bases left between them. This CDR3 region has 14 residues. CDR3 in DNA: TGTGCCAGCACCGTAAGCTCCTATAATTCACCCCTCCACTTT. Translation: CASTVSSYNSPLHF.

This chain connects TRBV19 to TRBJ2-3; TRBD2 is a possible D gene (7 bases). V was clipped by 4 bases and J by 5 bases, with 19 bases between them. This CDR3 comprises 16 residues. From germline, CDR1 is LNHDA and CDR2 SQIVND (reference sequence). Here the CDR3 reads CASSTDLGGPGDTQYF. For the CDR3, the DNA is TGTGCCAGTAGTACGGACCTCGGGGGGCCCGGAGATACGCAGTATTTT. The full variable domain, rest sourced from reference TRBV19 and TRBJ2-3, is DGGITQSPKYLFRKEGQNVTLSCEQNLNHDAMYWYRQDPGQGLRLIYYSQIVNDFQKGDIAEGYSVSREKKESFPLTVTSAQKNPTAFYLCASSTDLGGPGDTQYFGPGTRLTVL.

V gene TRBV6-5 combines with J gene TRBJ1-2; D gene ambiguous. The germline gives CDR1 MNHEY, CDR2 SVGAGI. Between the trimmed V and J ends, which lost 0 bases and 2 bases, there was a span of 7 bases. There are 14 residues in the CDR3. This chain's CDR3 is CASSYSGGNYGYTF. The CDR3 DNA reads TGTGCCAGCAGTTACTCGGGTGGGAACTATGGCTACACCTTC.

This clone has only one observation. V is TRBV6-6 and J is TRBJ2-1; weak D call: TRBD2 (7 bases). The CDR3 loop spans 14 amino acids. The germline V gene encodes CDR1 MNHNY and CDR2 SVGAGI (reference sequence). With 6 bases removed from V and 12 bases from J, the gap between germline ends came to 21 bases. The CDR3 sequence is CASSRGGHSIGQFF. The CDR3 DNA follows: TGTGCCAGCAGCCGCGGGGGACATTCGATAGGGCAGTTCTTC.

This clone was found once. Other DNA variants within this sample encode the same CDR3. This chain joins TRBV6-5 and TRBJ1-1, with a tentative D call TRBD1 (6 bases). Looked up from germline, CDR1 is MNHEY and CDR2 is SVGAGI. The CDR3 extends over 14 amino acids. V gave up 0 bases and J gave up 11 bases, with 16 bases separating them. The CDR3 DNA follows: TGTGCCAGCAGTTACTCGAGCTGGGGGCAGGGCGCTTTCTTT. This sequence encodes CASSYSSWGQGAFF.